The clone carrying this TCR beta chain came up a few times. The data belong to a study of blood T cell repertoires in COVID-19. Overall study: The study drew acute and convalescent COVID-19 samples from the United States, Italy and Spain. Sources were T cells, B-cell-depleted T cells, or PBMCs; the material itself was cDNA or gDNA.

Original processing methods: Scientists estimated how many nucleated cells there were by amplifying reference gene primers. The table came from immunoSEQ multiplex PCR; TCRdb's copy has only in-frame clones and leaves some out. V and J calls and clone size come straight from that table; D and trimming were deduced from the DNA. The sample includes roughly 130,000 clones, approximately 80% of them seen just once. V lost 7 bases and J lost 2, with 11 bases in between. CDR1 is MNHEY, CDR2 SVGAGI, per germline. CDR3 length: 13 amino acids. Sequencing was carried out using peripheral blood. The sequence was obtained from a woman aged 55-69 years with acute or convalescent COVID-19. This chain links TRBV6-5 with TRBJ1-2; D is undetermined. The CDR3 region is CASTESKNYGYTF. CDR3 DNA: TGTGCCAGCACCGAGTCAAAGAACTATGGCTACACCTTC.